This entry describes one T cell receptor (beta chain). Antigen specificity is unknown. This sample stems from a study of post-analysis software for immune sequencing data. Study-level background: Included courses were relapsing-remitting and secondary progressive multiple sclerosis; progressive-relapsing multiple sclerosis was also included.

Study-wide results and caveats: Significantly lower normalized Chao1 diversity was seen in multiple sclerosis patients than in controls. Samples sharing a preparation batch grouped tightly together when assessed by F measure. Patients used roughly five TRBV segments, including TRBV5-6, TRBV5-1 and TRBV20-1, more often than controls.

Unique molecular identifiers were built into the TCR beta cDNA libraries. With roughly 0.9 to 11 million T cells as the source, 450,000 to 600,000 cDNA molecules resulted. TCRdb called the PCR reads again in MiXCR, with one record for every CDR3 protein. The sample lists about 820,000 distinct CDR3 sequences; about 50% were seen once. CDR1 and CDR2 (germline): WNHNN, SYGVQD (reference sequence). The CDR3 is 14 residues long. V lost 2 bases and J lost 9, with 14 bases in between. The TCR sequence derives from a girl aged 5-17 years with multiple sclerosis. This chain uses TRBV10-1 with TRBJ2-1; tentative D call: TRBD2 (6 bases). Sequenced sample: blood. CDR3 coding DNA: TGCGCCAGCAGTGAGGCGGGACCAGCGGGTGAGCAGTTCTTC. It encodes CASSEAGPAGEQFF.